Each of the 30 T cell receptor beta chains below was sequenced from the same sample in a study of blood T cell repertoires in COVID-19. Clones were sequenced by immunoSEQ multiplex PCR, and TCRdb holds only the in-frame ones, with some missing. The sample records about 130,000 clones, approximately 88% being singletons. Input material: peripheral blood. The source is a woman aged 25-40 years who had recovered from COVID-19.

The chain joins TRBV6-5 to TRBJ2-3; no clear D. The germline V gene has CDR1 MNHEY and CDR2 SVGAGI. V shed 6 bases and J shed 0 bases, with 13 bases lying between them. CDR3 length: 15 amino acids. The CDR3 spells CASSRTRASTDTQYF. The CDR3 DNA sequence: TGTGCCAGCAGCCGTACTCGAGCTAGCACAGATACGCAGTATTTT.

This chain connects TRBV27 to TRBJ1-6; D possibly corresponds to TRBD1 (6 bases). Per the germline V gene, CDR1 is MNHEY and CDR2 is SMNVEV (reference sequence). The CDR3 is 15 residues long. The V gene lost 4 bases and the J gene lost 3 bases, with 10 bases spanning the gap. The CDR3 nucleotides are TGTGCCAGCAGTTCCCCAGGGGTCTATAATTCACCCCTCCACTTT. It specifies CASSSPGVYNSPLHF.

The chain employs TRBV25-1 and TRBJ1-2; D is unresolved. With 6 bases removed from V and 4 bases from J, the gap between germline ends came to 9 bases. This CDR3 comprises 12 residues. CDR1 is MGHDK and CDR2 is SYGVNS in the germline V gene. The CDR3 protein is CASRREGYGYTF. Written as DNA, the CDR3 is TGTGCCAGCAGGCGAGAGGGCTATGGCTACACCTTC.

This chain uses TRBV14 with TRBJ1-6; 7 bases are shared with TRBD1. CDR1 and CDR2 from the germline V gene are SGHDN and FVKESK. The V segment lost 4 bases and the J segment 11 bases; nucleotides outside the gene matches: 17. The CDR3 has 17 amino acids. In DNA form, the CDR3 reads TGTGCCAGCAGCCTCCTAAGGGGGCCGAGGGATAGAGCACCCCTCCACTTT. Amino acid sequence: CASSLLRGPRDRAPLHF.

This clone has just one count. The chain joins TRBV24-1 to TRBJ2-2; 8 bases line up with TRBD1. The CDR3 extends over 16 amino acids. Germline trimming cut 3 bases from V and 2 bases from J; bases unmatched to any gene: 4. Germline loops: CDR1 KGHDR, CDR2 SFDVKD. DNA for the CDR3: TGTGCCACCAGTGATACGACAGGGGCTAACACCGGGGAGCTGTTTTTT. This sequence encodes CATSDTTGANTGELFF.

This clone was seen a few times. The rearrangement uses TRBV5-1 and TRBJ1-2; no clear D. In germline, CDR1 is SGHRS, CDR2 YFSETQ. Trimming left V 0 bases short and J 4 bases short, with 16 bases between. The CDR3 totals 16 residues. CDR3 sequence: CASSLEAGISIYGYTF. The CDR3 DNA reads as TGCGCCAGCAGCTTGGAGGCGGGGATTTCTATCTATGGCTACACCTTC.

The chain couples TRBV9 to TRBJ2-1, with a tentative D call TRBD2 (6 bases). Deletions cut 4 bases from V and 6 bases from J, with 17 bases between. The CDR3 is made up of 15 amino acids. In germline, CDR1 is SGDLS, CDR2 YYNGEE. In DNA form, the CDR3 reads TGTGCCAGCAGCCTCCACTCCTCTAGCGCCAATGAGCAGTTCTTC. It translates to CASSLHSSSANEQFF. Combining the CDR3 with reference TRBV9 and TRBJ2-1 gives the whole variable domain DSGVTQTPKHLITATGQRVTLRCSPRSGDLSVYWYQQSLDQGLQFLIQYYNGEERAKGNILERFSAQQFPDLHSELNLSSLELGDSALYFCASSLHSSSANEQFFGPGTRLTVL.

V is TRBV2 and J is TRBJ2-3, with 10 positions matching TRBD2. This CDR3 spans 16 amino acids. The junction had 10 bases not matched to a gene; V was cut back by 4 bases and J by 6 bases. Germline V gene sequence: CDR1 SNHLY, CDR2 FYNNEI. The CDR3 DNA sequence: TGTGCCAGCAGTGTCGTTAGCGGGGGGCTCGGGGATACGCAGTATTTT. This gives the protein CASSVVSGGLGDTQYF.

The rearrangement links TRBV5-1 to TRBJ1-1, with D possibly being TRBD1 (5 bases). Germline V gene sequence: CDR1 SGHRS, CDR2 YFSETQ. The germline V and J ends were trimmed by 6 bases and 1 base, with 19 bases remaining between them. The CDR3 consists of 16 residues. The CDR3 DNA sequence: TGCGCCAGCACCTTATCAGGGTTAAGAGGGAACACTGAAGCTTTCTTT. The encoded protein is CASTLSGLRGNTEAFF.

The chain carries TRBV15 and TRBJ1-2; D may be TRBD1 (6 bases). Trimming cost V 5 bases and J 0 bases, with 13 bases left between them. This CDR3 has 15 residues. CDR1 is LNHNV, CDR2 YYDKDF, per germline (reference sequence). CDR3 sequence: CATSPDRESNYGYTF. The CDR3 DNA is TGTGCCACCAGCCCGGACAGAGAGTCTAACTATGGCTACACCTTC.

The chain joins TRBV5-1 to TRBJ2-7, with TRBD1 as a possible D gene (5 bases). Trimming left V 4 bases short and J 3 bases short, with 17 bases between. The CDR3 loop spans 15 amino acids. Germline CDR1 reads SGHRS; CDR2 reads YFSETQ. The CDR3 DNA is TGCGCCAGCAGCATTCCCACAGGAGATGACTACGAGCAGTACTTC. It encodes CASSIPTGDDYEQYF. Looking up the rest from reference TRBV5-1 and TRBJ2-7 gives the full variable domain: KAGVTQTPRYLIKTRGQQVTLSCSPISGHRSVSWYQQTPGQGLQFLFEYFSETQRNKGNFPGRFSGRQFSNSRSEMNVSTLELGDSALYLCASSIPTGDDYEQYFGPGTRLTVT.

This sequence joins TRBV27 and TRBJ1-4; D possibly corresponds to TRBD1 (6 bases). Germline V gene sequence: CDR1 MNHEY, CDR2 SMNVEV (reference sequence). The V end lost 0 bases, the J end lost 12 bases, and 20 bases lay between the germline ends. This CDR3 has 16 amino acids. CDR3 protein: CASSLSGAGARVELFF. The CDR3 DNA sequence: TGTGCCAGCAGTTTATCGGGGGCAGGAGCTCGAGTGGAACTGTTTTTT.

V and J are TRBV3-1 (or the pseudogene TRBV3-2) and TRBJ1-6, with D maybe TRBD1 (6 bases). Between the trimmed V and J ends, which lost 1 base and 6 bases, there was a span of 10 bases. CDR3 length: 15 residues. The germline CDR1 and CDR2 sequences are LGHDT and YNNKEL (reference sequence). Here the CDR3 reads CASSQAGAVNSPLHF. As DNA, the CDR3 is TGTGCCAGCAGCCAAGCAGGGGCGGTTAATTCACCCCTCCACTTT.

The V and J genes are TRBV9 and TRBJ1-2, with a tentative D call TRBD1 (6 bases). The length of the CDR3 is 14 residues. Per germline, CDR1 SGDLS and CDR2 YYNGEE. V was shortened by 2 bases and J by 0 bases, with 8 bases between the two germline ends. The CDR3 coding sequence is TGTGCCAGCAGCGTCCAGGGGACTAACTATGGCTACACCTTC. Protein sequence: CASSVQGTNYGYTF.

The chain has TRBV13 and TRBJ1-3, with no clear D. Per the germline V gene, CDR1 is PRHDT and CDR2 is FYEKMQ (reference sequence). V lost 6 bases and J 3 bases, leaving 18 bases between the germline ends. The CDR3 consists of 16 residues. CDR3 bases: TGTGCCAGCAGACGCGATGGACGAGGGATTGGAAACACCATATATTTT. The encoded protein is CASRRDGRGIGNTIYF.

J is TRBJ1-2 and V is TRBV7-9; TRBD1 matches 8 bases. The junction had 16 bases not matched to a gene; V was cut back by 4 bases and J by 6 bases. The CDR3 covers 17 residues. CDR1 and CDR2 (germline): SEHNR, FQNEAQ (reference sequence). CDR3 residues: CASSYHRWDRQSHGYTF. CDR3 nucleotides: TGTGCCAGCAGCTATCATAGGTGGGACAGGCAGTCGCATGGCTACACCTTC.

This chain joins TRBV7-9 and TRBJ2-3; the match to TRBD2 covers 7 bases. The germline V gene encodes CDR1 SEHNR and CDR2 FQNEAQ (reference sequence). CDR3 length: 14 amino acids. V lost 2 bases, J lost 2 bases, and 1 base stayed unmatched. Here the CDR3 DNA reads TGTGCCAGCAGCTTACGGGACTACACAGATACGCAGTATTTT. The encoded protein is CASSLRDYTDTQYF.

The J gene is TRBJ1-2, the V gene TRBV5-1; 9 nucleotides match TRBD1. The CDR3 runs to 13 residues. The V and J ends lost 4 bases and 6 bases, in that order; junction bases with no gene match: 4. Germline CDR1 SGHRS, CDR2 YFSETQ. CDR3 coding DNA: TGCGCCAGCAGCCCCGGGACAGGGCATGGCTACACCTTC. Amino acids: CASSPGTGHGYTF.

The CDR3 protein is CASKQRNEKLFF. CDR3 in DNA: TGTGCCAGCAAGCAACGAAATGAAAAACTGTTTTTT. V gene TRBV6-6 combines with J gene TRBJ1-4; D remains unclear. This CDR3 has 12 amino acids. CDR1 and CDR2 from the germline V gene are MNHNY and SVGAGI (reference sequence). V was clipped by 7 bases and J by 5 bases, with 8 bases between them.

V is TRBV5-1 and J is TRBJ1-2, with 8 bases fitting TRBD1. Germline assignment: CDR1 SGHRS and CDR2 YFSETQ. V was pared by 4 bases and J by 4 bases, with 3 bases of the junction left unmatched. This CDR3 is built from 13 residues. The CDR3, as DNA: TGCGCCAGCAGCGGCGGGACAGGCTATGGCTACACCTTC. It translates to CASSGGTGYGYTF.

V and J are TRBV9 and TRBJ2-1; maybe TRBD2 (5 bases). CDR1 and CDR2 from the germline V gene are SGDLS and YYNGEE. V gave up 4 bases and J gave up 6 bases, with 17 bases separating them. The CDR3 loop spans 15 amino acids. CDR3: CASSRLDAGTNEQFF. CDR3 in DNA: TGTGCCAGCAGCAGACTGGATGCGGGTACCAATGAGCAGTTCTTC.

The chain employs TRBV18 and TRBJ1-4, with 7 bases identical to TRBD1. The V segment lost 3 bases and the J segment 8 bases; nucleotides outside the gene matches: 12. CDR1 KGHSH and CDR2 LQKENI come from the germline V gene. This CDR3 has 16 amino acids. CDR3 in amino acids: CASSPQKTGLGEKLFF. In DNA, the CDR3 is TGTGCCAGCTCACCGCAAAAGACAGGGTTAGGGGAAAAACTGTTTTTT.

J is TRBJ1-2 and V is TRBV3-1 (or the pseudogene TRBV3-2); D may be TRBD1 (6 bases). This CDR3 region has 15 residues. V lost 0 bases to trimming and J lost 8 bases, with 16 bases between them. Germline-derived CDR1 and CDR2 are LGHDT and YNNKEL (reference sequence). The chain's CDR3 is CASSQDTGPLGGYTF. CDR3 coding DNA: TGTGCCAGCAGCCAAGATACAGGGCCCTTGGGGGGCTACACCTTC.

The rearrangement joins TRBV3-1 (or the pseudogene TRBV3-2) to TRBJ1-1; a weak D match, TRBD1 (5 bases). V was clipped by 0 bases and J by 7 bases, with 21 bases between them. The CDR3 sequence is 17 residues long. CDR1 is LGHDT and CDR2 is YNNKEL in the germline V gene (reference sequence). The CDR3 DNA sequence: TGTGCCAGCAGCCAAGATGGGGGAGGCCCAAGGGATAGTGAAGCTTTCTTT. It translates to CASSQDGGGPRDSEAFF.

V usage is TRBV18 and J usage is TRBJ2-7; 9 bases agree with TRBD1. Losses at the gene ends were 4 bases for V and 2 bases for J; bases not matched to a gene: 3. The CDR3 runs 14 residues. Looked up from germline, CDR1 is KGHSH and CDR2 is LQKENI. The CDR3 is CASSLDRGPYEQYF. CDR3 DNA sequence: TGTGCCAGCTCACTGGACAGGGGCCCCTACGAGCAGTACTTC.

The chain joins TRBV6-1 to TRBJ1-2; 7 bases line up with TRBD1. In germline, CDR1 is MNHNS, CDR2 SASEGT. Trimming at V came to 0 bases and at J to 8 bases, leaving 6 bases not matched to a gene. The CDR3 consists of 14 residues. CDR3 region: CASSEARQGGGYTF. CDR3 DNA sequence: TGTGCCAGCAGTGAAGCGCGGCAGGGGGGCGGCTACACCTTC.

The chain joins TRBV9 to TRBJ2-7, with 10 bases identical to TRBD2. This CDR3 contains 15 residues. CDR1 and CDR2 (germline): SGDLS, YYNGEE. V dropped 0 bases and J dropped 3; count of bases not matched to a gene: 3. Here the CDR3 DNA reads TGTGCCAGCAGCGTAGGCCTAGCGGGAGACTACGAGCAGTACTTC. Its protein is CASSVGLAGDYEQYF.

This chain links TRBV5-6 with TRBJ2-1; D unresolved. The CDR3 runs 11 residues. The germline gives CDR1 SGHDT, CDR2 YYEEEE. Trimming took 7 bases from V and 9 from J, leaving 11 bases between them. CDR3 protein: CASRYDTEQFF. The CDR3 DNA reads as TGTGCCAGCCGTTATGACACTGAGCAGTTCTTC.

This clone has more than one count but fewer than ten. The gene calls are TRBV2 and TRBJ1-1; D is possibly TRBD1 (5 bases). V was cut by 3 bases and J by 8 bases, with 13 bases left in between. There are 13 residues in the CDR3. Germline-derived CDR1 and CDR2 are SNHLY and FYNNEI. In DNA, the CDR3 is TGTGCCAGCAGTGAGGTTGACAGCAGAGAAGCTTTCTTT. This translates into CASSEVDSREAFF.

This clone has a handful of counts. V usage is TRBV14 and J usage is TRBJ1-4, with 7 bases identical to TRBD1. V lost 4 bases, J lost 4 bases, and 6 bases stayed unmatched. CDR1 is SGHDN and CDR2 is FVKESK in the germline V gene. CDR3 size: 15 residues. In DNA form, the CDR3 reads TGTGCCAGCAGCCCGGGACAGCAGTTTAATGAAAAACTGTTTTTT. Residues: CASSPGQQFNEKLFF.